These 19 T cell receptor beta chains were all obtained from the same sample, sequenced in a study of CD8+CD57+ T cells in acquired aplastic anemia. The template for TCR beta VDJ and CDR3 sequence profiling was genomic DNA. Each CDR3 protein is one row after TCRdb ran MiXCR on the reads. The sample lists around 200,000 distinct CDR3 sequences, approximately 48% occurring once. Sequenced patients had shown CD8+CD57+ cell expansion by flow cytometry. What was sequenced was sorted CD4+, CD8+, or CD8+CD57+ T cells (not recorded which) from PBMCs. These receptors were obtained from a human donor with aplastic anemia.

V gene TRBV2 combines with J gene TRBJ2-1; 8 nucleotides agree with TRBD1. Trimming at V came to 4 bases and at J to 6 bases, leaving 5 bases not matched to a gene. Germline V gene data show CDR1 as SNHLY and CDR2 as FYNNEI. The CDR3 has 14 residues. The CDR3 DNA reads as TGTGCCAGCAGTGCGGACAGGGTAGGCAATGAGCAGTTCTTC. This gives the protein CASSADRVGNEQFF.

The CDR3 sequence: CASTVSRNPYYEQYF. In nucleotides, the CDR3 is TGTGCCAGCACTGTCAGCCGTAACCCGTACTACGAGCAGTACTTC. The chain carries TRBV25-1 and TRBJ2-7; D remains unclear. Germline CDR1 reads MGHDK; CDR2 reads SYGVNS. V was clipped by 7 bases and J by 3 bases, with 19 bases between them. The CDR3 covers 15 residues.

This clonotype was seen a few times. The chain joins TRBV20-1 to TRBJ1-1; no clear D. From germline, CDR1 is DFQATT and CDR2 SNEGSKA (reference sequence). V lost 3 bases and J lost 6, with 17 bases in between. The CDR3 is 14 amino acids. CDR3 bases: TGCAGTGCTAGTAACCCCGGCAGCCGGTCTGAAGCTTTCTTT. Translation gives CSASNPGSRSEAFF.

This clonotype came up many times. The chain uses TRBV7-9 and TRBJ2-2; 9 positions match TRBD1. From germline, CDR1 is SEHNR and CDR2 FQNEAQ (reference sequence). This CDR3 comprises 18 residues. With 1 base clipped from V and 4 bases from J, the junction kept 10 bases outside the gene matches. CDR3 DNA sequence: TGTGCCAGCAGCTTAGGCGTTAAGGGACAGGGAACCACCGGGGAGCTGTTTTTT. Protein: CASSLGVKGQGTTGELFF.

This clonotype was picked up many times. The chain carries TRBV6-1 and TRBJ1-1, with D tentatively TRBD1 (5 bases). The V end was cut by 6 bases, the J end by 12 bases, with 20 bases between. Germline V lookup: CDR1 MNHNS, CDR2 SASEGT. There are 13 residues in the CDR3. The CDR3, as DNA: TGTGCCAGCAGCCTCTCAGGGCGGGGTGAGACTTTCTTT. Protein product: CASSLSGRGETFF.

The rearrangement links TRBV15 to TRBJ1-2; no firm D call. V lost 3 bases and J lost 7, with 12 bases in between. Germline CDR1 reads LNHNV; CDR2 reads YYDKDF (reference sequence). The CDR3 totals 13 residues. The CDR3 protein is CATSSGDRAGYTF. The CDR3 DNA reads as TGTGCCACCAGCAGCGGGGATCGTGCTGGCTACACCTTC.

This sequence joins TRBV15 and TRBJ2-3; weak D call: TRBD2 (8 bases). CDR1 LNHNV and CDR2 YYDKDF come from the germline V gene (reference sequence). The CDR3 is 15 residues long. V was clipped by 2 bases and J by 6 bases, with 15 bases between them. This CDR3 reads CATSRSREGADTQYF. CDR3 nucleotides: TGTGCCACCAGCAGATCCCGGGAGGGGGCGGATACGCAGTATTTT. The full variable domain, in which reference TRBV15 and TRBJ2-3 provide the parts outside the CDR3, is DAMVIQNPRYQVTQFGKPVTLSCSQTLNHNVMYWYQQKSSQAPKLLFHYYDKDFNNEADTPDNFQSRRPNTSFCFLDIRSPGLGDTAMYLCATSRSREGADTQYFGPGTRLTVL.

The chain combines TRBV4-1 with TRBJ2-7; D gene ambiguous. Trimming pared 1 base from V and 0 bases from J, leaving 7 bases between. This CDR3 is built from 14 residues. The germline V gene has CDR1 MGHRA and CDR2 YSYEKL. CDR3 nucleotide sequence: TGCGCCAGCAGCCAAGTCATACCCTCCTACGAGCAGTACTTC. Translated, it gives CASSQVIPSYEQYF.

In its sample, this clonotype was seen many times. The V gene is TRBV24-1, the J gene TRBJ2-4; the D is unclear. CDR3 size: 12 residues. The V gene lost 9 bases and the J gene lost 4 bases, with 9 bases spanning the gap. Germline V gene sequence: CDR1 KGHDR, CDR2 SFDVKD. CDR3 coding DNA: TGTGCCACCGGGTTAGGAAAAAACATTCAGTACTTC. Encoded protein: CATGLGKNIQYF.

This clonotype has at least ten counts. The rearrangement links TRBV7-9 to TRBJ1-2, with TRBD1 as a possible D gene (6 bases). Germline loops: CDR1 SEHNR, CDR2 FQNEAQ (reference sequence). Trimming removed 5 bases from V and 2 bases from J, with 18 bases in between. The CDR3 runs 16 residues. The CDR3 loop reads CASSPIEGGGNYGYTF. The CDR3 region has the DNA TGTGCCAGCAGCCCCATCGAAGGGGGGGGGAACTATGGCTACACCTTC.

The chain links TRBV29-1 to TRBJ2-2; either TRBD1 or TRBD2 may fit D (5 bases each). The V gene's germline CDR1 is SQVTM and CDR2 ANQGSEA. This CDR3 has 13 amino acids. V was shortened by 7 bases and J by 1 base, with 10 bases between the two germline ends. The CDR3 region has the DNA TGCAGCGCCGGGACGAGGAACACCGGGGAGCTGTTTTTT. This gives the protein CSAGTRNTGELFF.

V gene TRBV14 combines with J gene TRBJ1-2, with D perhaps matching TRBD1 (5 bases). With 5 bases removed from V and 4 bases from J, the gap between germline ends came to 11 bases. Germline V gives CDR1 SGHDN, CDR2 FVKESK. The CDR3 runs 13 residues. The CDR3 loop reads CASSTGPSYGYTF. CDR3 sequence (DNA): TGTGCCAGCAGCACGGGGCCCAGCTATGGCTACACCTTC.

The DNA for the CDR3 is TGTGCCAGCAGCCCACAGGTTTCTAGCTCCTACGAGCAGTACTTC. Amino acid sequence: CASSPQVSSSYEQYF. The chain employs TRBV2 and TRBJ2-7; D perhaps matches TRBD1 (5 bases). The CDR3 covers 15 residues. Between the trimmed V and J ends, which lost 6 bases and 0 bases, there was a span of 15 bases. Germline CDR1 SNHLY, CDR2 FYNNEI.

Notes on this clonotype: A much more abundant neighbour one base away suggests this may be a read error. V usage is TRBV4-1 and J usage is TRBJ1-4, with a possible D match to TRBD1 (5 bases). The CDR3 consists of 12 residues. V lost 1 base and J 10 bases, leaving 7 bases between the germline ends. Germline CDR1 MGHRA, CDR2 YSYEKL. CDR3 DNA sequence: TGCGCCAGCAGCCAAGGGGGGAGAAAACTGTTTTTT. It is translated as CASSQGGRKLFF.

V gene TRBV10-3 combines with J gene TRBJ1-2; D may be TRBD1 (6 bases). The length of the CDR3 is 13 residues. V gave up 6 bases and J gave up 6 bases, with 14 bases separating them. Germline CDR1 ENHRY, CDR2 SYGVKD. CDR3 in amino acids: CAIRVGGLDGYTF. In DNA form, the CDR3 reads TGTGCCATCAGGGTAGGGGGGCTGGATGGCTACACCTTC.

The table lists this clonotype with a count of one. The chain recombines TRBV24-1 with TRBJ1-2, with TRBD1 matching over 7 bases. The CDR3 sequence is 14 residues long. CDR1 is KGHDR and CDR2 is SFDVKD in the germline V gene. After removal of 3 bases from V and 3 bases from J, the junction contained 3 bases not matched to a gene. The CDR3 here is CATSDPTGDYGYTF. The CDR3 DNA reads as TGTGCCACCAGTGATCCCACAGGGGACTATGGCTACACCTTC.

The CDR3 protein is CATSRQRRDPNYGYTF. The CDR3 nucleotides are TGTGCCACCAGCAGACAGAGGAGGGACCCTAACTATGGCTACACCTTC. The chain has TRBV15 and TRBJ1-2; weak D call: TRBD1 (5 bases). Deletions cut 2 bases from V and 0 bases from J, with 13 bases between. CDR1 is LNHNV, CDR2 YYDKDF, per germline (reference sequence). This CDR3 contains 16 residues.

The genes are TRBV20-1 and TRBJ1-2; TRBD1 matches 10 bases. V trimming: 4 bases; J trimming: 2 bases; junction bases outside the gene matches: 7. The CDR3 is made up of 15 amino acids. Per germline, CDR1 DFQATT and CDR2 SNEGSKA (reference sequence). CDR3 sequence (DNA): TGCAGTGCTACAGCGACAGGGGGCTTAAACTATGGCTACACCTTC. Protein product: CSATATGGLNYGYTF.

This chain links TRBV10-1 with TRBJ1-5, with 7 bases lining up with TRBD1. J lost 5 bases, V lost 8 bases, and 3 bases had no gene match. The CDR3 covers 12 residues. Looked up from germline, CDR1 is WNHNN and CDR2 is SYGVQD (reference sequence). CDR3 sequence: CASGDRDQPQHF. The CDR3 bases are TGCGCCAGCGGAGACAGGGATCAGCCCCAGCATTTT.